What follows describes a single TCR beta chain. What it recognizes is unknown. The source of the sample is a study of shared clonotypes between healthy human individuals. At a deep level, the assay was run. Method: immunoSEQ multiplex PCR; TCRdb's copy keeps in-frame clones and lacks some. Among some 680,000 clones, 73% were seen once, and the ten largest hold 1.5% to 2%. In germline, CDR1 is WNHNN, CDR2 SYGVQD (reference sequence). The ends lost 4 bases at V and 8 bases at J; junction bases unmatched: 8. The CDR3 spans 16 residues. Study outcomes and limitations: At large depth, rarefaction still showed sorted-subset sequencing to be incomplete.

Sequencing was performed on memory CD4+ T cells sorted from blood. Subset here: CD45RA-negative fraction. The chain couples TRBV10-1 to TRBJ2-1; 13 positions match TRBD2. The clonotype originates from a woman in her 30s in good health. The CDR3 region is CASSGPTSGRVDEQFF. DNA for the CDR3: TGCGCCAGCAGTGGCCCCACTAGCGGGAGGGTCGATGAGCAGTTCTTC.